This T cell receptor (beta chain) was identified during a study of blood T cell repertoires in COVID-19. Study at large: Samples came from the United States, Italy and Spain, spanning acute and convalescent COVID-19.

V was pared by 6 bases and J by 1 base, with 12 bases between. Germline V CDR1 and CDR2: ENHRY, SYGVKD. CDR3 length equals 15 residues. Authors' methods: By means of reference gene primer amplification, nucleated cell counts were estimated. Generated by immunoSEQ multiplex PCR, the TCRdb table keeps only in-frame clones and is missing some. Clone size and V and J calls were adopted from that table, with D and trimming inferred from the DNA. The sample contains about 300,000 clones, roughly 91% of which appear only once. Sequenced: peripheral blood. This receptor was taken from a woman in her 30s with COVID-19, enrolled during active disease. V gene TRBV10-3 combines with J gene TRBJ2-2, with a weak D call TRBD1 (6 bases). The CDR3 region has the DNA TGTGCCATCAGAGCTCAGACAGGGAACACCGGGGAGCTGTTTTTT. Its translation is CAIRAQTGNTGELFF.